Listed below are T cell receptor beta chains from one sample, sequenced in a study of T cell clones after liver transplantation. Data came from immunoSEQ multiplex PCR; TCRdb stores just in-frame clones and leaves some out. The sample lists more than 15,000 clones; 80% were seen once. The sequenced sample was CD8+ T cells from blood, obtained less than 50 months after liver transplant. Every receptor here comes from a human patient who received a liver transplant. The T cells may partly be graft donor cells. CDR3s include the opening cysteine and the closing phenylalanine or tryptophan. D genes are given only for firm matches. Size is omitted from some rows. Given values are once, few, many or a class for expanded clones.

TGTGCCAGCAGCAGTTCGACCTCAGGGTGGAGTCAGCCCCAGCATTTT CASSSSTSGWSQPQHF TRBV28 . 16 . TRBJ1-5
TGTGCCAGCAGTTTCCCGGGACAGAATTCACCCCTCCACTTT CASSFPGQNSPLHF TRBV27 . 14 TRBD1 TRBJ1-6
TGTGCCAGCTCACCACTGAACAGGGGCTCCTACGAGCAGTACTTC CASSPLNRGSYEQYF TRBV18 few 15 TRBD1 TRBJ2-7
TGTGCCTGGTCGCAACCCCCGGGACTAGCCATCTTC CAWSQPPGLAIF TRBV30 medium-sized 12 TRBD2 TRBJ2-1
TGTGCTAGTGGTTTTTGGGGGCGCACCCCCCGAGAGACCCAGTACTTC CASGFWGRTPRETQYF TRBV12-5 . 16 . TRBJ2-5
TGCGCCAGCAGCCAAGAACCAGGGGGGAGCCTAGAGACCCAGTACTTC CASSQEPGGSLETQYF TRBV4-1 . 16 . TRBJ2-5
TGTGCCAGCAGCTTAGGGCCCCAGAGCACTGAAGCTTTCTTT CASSLGPQSTEAFF TRBV13 once 14 . TRBJ1-1
TGTGCCAGCATTTTTAGGGCCGAGGGGTACACTGAAGCTTTCTTT CASIFRAEGYTEAFF TRBV6-5 . 15 . TRBJ1-1
TGTGCCTGGCAACCGGGACTAGCGGGATTCTATGAGCAGTTCTTC CAWQPGLAGFYEQFF TRBV30 . 15 TRBD2 TRBJ2-1
TGTGCCACCCGTCAGGGGGCGGCCGGTGAGCAGTACTTC CATRQGAAGEQYF TRBV6-6 . 13 TRBD1 TRBJ2-7
TGTGCCAACAGCCCTTTCCTTAAACTGGGGGAAAAACTGTTTTTT CANSPFLKLGEKLFF TRBV27 . 15 . TRBJ1-4
TGTGCCAGCAGTGAAGGGGTCCTGGGATTGGACACTGAAGCTTTCTTT CASSEGVLGLDTEAFF TRBV2 . 16 . TRBJ1-1
TGTGCCAGCAGCTTAGGGACAGCAGGAAACACCATATATTTT CASSLGTAGNTIYF TRBV7-9 . 14 . TRBJ1-3
TGTGCCAGCAGCTTAGCCGGGACAGGGAGCACAGATACGCAGTATTTT CASSLAGTGSTDTQYF TRBV7-9 . 16 TRBD1 TRBJ2-3
TGTGCCAGCAGCCAAGAACGGGACACCCTTCAGGAGCAGTACTTC CASSQERDTLQEQYF TRBV14 . 15 . TRBJ2-7
TGTGCCAGCAGCTTAGAGGCAGCTGGAAATGAGCAGTTCTTC CASSLEAAGNEQFF TRBV7-6 . 14 . TRBJ2-1
TGTGCCAGCAAGGACAGGAGCTCCTACAATGAGCAGTTCTTC CASKDRSSYNEQFF TRBV6-1 . 14 TRBD1 TRBJ2-1
TGTGCCAGCAGGCCTACAGGGGGTAAGGCTGAAGCTTTCTTT CASRPTGGKAEAFF TRBV13 . 14 TRBD1 TRBJ1-1
TGTGCCAGCAGCTTAGGAGGAACCCTAGCCAAAAACATTCAGTACTTC CASSLGGTLAKNIQYF TRBV7-9 . 16 . TRBJ2-4
TGTGCCAGCAGTTTATCACTGGGGATCCAGCCCCAGCATTTT CASSLSLGIQPQHF TRBV27 . 14 . TRBJ1-5
TGTGCCAGCAGTTTGACAGGGGGGTATAGTGAAGCTTTCTTT CASSLTGGYSEAFF TRBV28 few 14 TRBD1 TRBJ1-1
TGCGCCAGCAGCGAAGAAGGTGGGATACAAGAGACCCAGTACTTC CASSEEGGIQETQYF TRBV5-1 . 15 . TRBJ2-5
TGTGCCAGCAGCCAAGAAGCCCGGGGACTAGCGGGAGGGTACGAGCAGTACTTC CASSQEARGLAGGYEQYF TRBV4-2 . 18 TRBD2 TRBJ2-7
TGTGCCAGCAGCTTTCCAGGGGTCAATCAGCCCCAGCATTTT CASSFPGVNQPQHF TRBV7-9 . 14 . TRBJ1-5
TGTGCCAGCAGTACTAGCGGGGGGGTCTACAATGAGCAGTTCTTC CASSTSGGVYNEQFF TRBV27 . 15 TRBD2 TRBJ2-1
TGCGCCAGCAGCCAGCTTACGACAGGCGGGAACACTGAAGCTTTCTTT CASSQLTTGGNTEAFF TRBV4-1 . 16 . TRBJ1-1
TGCGCCAGCAGCCAGGAGGATGGTTCGACTGAAGCTTTCTTT CASSQEDGSTEAFF TRBV4-3 . 14 . TRBJ1-1
TGTGCCAGCAGCTTGGGACTAGTCTTCACAGATACGCAGTATTTT CASSLGLVFTDTQYF TRBV7-2 . 15 TRBD2 TRBJ2-3
TGTGCCAGCAGTTACTCGGACCGTGGAAACACCATATATTTT CASSYSDRGNTIYF TRBV6-5 . 14 . TRBJ1-3
TGTGCCAGCAACACTCCGGGACAAATCTACGAGCAGTACTTC CASNTPGQIYEQYF TRBV28 . 14 . TRBJ2-7
TGTGCCAGCAGCGTAGGAAGCGGGGCCCCCAATGAGCAGTTCTTC CASSVGSGAPNEQFF TRBV9 once 15 TRBD2 TRBJ2-1
TGCGCCAGCAGCCCCGGGACAGTTACCGGGGAGCTGTTTTTT CASSPGTVTGELFF TRBV4-3 large 14 TRBD1 TRBJ2-2
TGTGCCAGCAGCGGCGGGACTCCCGAGTACCAAGAGACCCAGTACTTC CASSGGTPEYQETQYF TRBV9 . 16 . TRBJ2-5
TGTGCCAGCAGCCAAGATCCCGGGCTAGCGGGGGGAAACCCTAGGGAGACCCAGTACTTC CASSQDPGLAGGNPRETQYF TRBV4-2 . 20 TRBD2 TRBJ2-5
TGTGCCAGCAGTTACCCGGATGAGCAGTTCTTC CASSYPDEQFF TRBV6-9 . 11 . TRBJ2-1
TGTGCCAGTAGTATGGCAGACCGCTCTGGAAACACCATATATTTT CASSMADRSGNTIYF TRBV19 . 15 . TRBJ1-3
TGCGCCAGCAGCTACCCCGGCGACGCTGTCGAGACCCAGTACTTC CASSYPGDAVETQYF TRBV5-1 . 15 . TRBJ2-5
TGTGCCAGCACCGAGGGGCCTAGCGGGACCAATGAGCAGTTCTTC CASTEGPSGTNEQFF TRBV28 large 15 TRBD2 TRBJ2-1
TGTGCCAGCAGTCGTCGGGGGGCCTTTGAGACCCAGTACTTC CASSRRGAFETQYF TRBV25-1 . 14 . TRBJ2-5
TGTGCCAGCAGATTAGCGGGAGATCAGTATTTT CASRLAGDQYF TRBV6-5 few 11 TRBD2 TRBJ2-3